The 2 T cell receptor beta chains below come from one sample, sequenced in a study of T cell repertoires in cytomegalovirus infection. Their antigens remain unidentified. TCRdb re-derived calls from the reads in MiXCR, one entry per CDR3 protein. The sample shows around 900,000 distinct CDR3 sequences, around 30% of them seen only once. The source material was cultured CD8+ T cells from PBMCs, sampled from culture after CMV antigen stimulation. These TCRs come from a human donor in good health (CMV status not recorded). Some clones in this sample may be carry-over from other donors' samples.

Ten or more counts support this clonotype. The CDR3 spells CASSLGQGNNEQFF. In nucleotides, the CDR3 is TGCGCCAGCAGCCTGGGACAGGGAAACAATGAGCAGTTCTTC. The V gene is TRBV4-1, the J gene TRBJ2-1; TRBD1 agrees at 9 bases. The length of the CDR3 is 14 residues. Germline-derived CDR1 and CDR2 are MGHRA and YSYEKL. V shed 4 bases, J shed 5 bases, and the junction held 3 bases outside the gene matches.

In its sample, this clonotype was seen a few times. V and J are TRBV7-8 and TRBJ2-7, with D unresolved. Trimming removed 1 base at V and 5 bases at J, with 12 bases between. The germline V gene has CDR1 SGHVS and CDR2 FQNEAQ. The CDR3 spans 14 residues. The CDR3 reads CASSLGSGRHEQYF. CDR3 sequence (DNA): TGTGCCAGCAGCTTAGGGTCAGGTAGGCACGAGCAGTACTTC.